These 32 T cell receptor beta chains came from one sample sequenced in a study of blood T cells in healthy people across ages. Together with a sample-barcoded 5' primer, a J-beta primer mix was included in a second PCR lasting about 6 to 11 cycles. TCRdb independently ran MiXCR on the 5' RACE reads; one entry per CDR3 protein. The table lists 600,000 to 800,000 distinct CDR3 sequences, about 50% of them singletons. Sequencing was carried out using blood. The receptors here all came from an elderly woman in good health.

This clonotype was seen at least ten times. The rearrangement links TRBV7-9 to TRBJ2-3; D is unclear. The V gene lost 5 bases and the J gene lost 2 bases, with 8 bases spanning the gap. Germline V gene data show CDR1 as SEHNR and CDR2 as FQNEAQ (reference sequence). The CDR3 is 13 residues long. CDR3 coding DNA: TGTGCCAGCAGCCAAATTTCCACAGATACGCAGTATTTT. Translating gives CASSQISTDTQYF.

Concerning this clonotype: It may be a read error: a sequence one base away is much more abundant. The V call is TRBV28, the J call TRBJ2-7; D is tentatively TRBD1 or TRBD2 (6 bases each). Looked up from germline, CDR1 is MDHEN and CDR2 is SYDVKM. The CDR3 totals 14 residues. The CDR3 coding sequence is TGTGTCAGCATACCCAACGGGGGCCCCTACGAGCAGTACTTC. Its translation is CVSIPNGGPYEQYF.

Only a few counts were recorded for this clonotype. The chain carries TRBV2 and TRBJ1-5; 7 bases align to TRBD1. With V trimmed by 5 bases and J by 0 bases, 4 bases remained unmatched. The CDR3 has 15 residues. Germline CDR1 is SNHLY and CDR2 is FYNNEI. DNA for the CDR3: TGTGCCAGCAGTAGGGACAGCAATAGCAATCAGCCCCAGCATTTT. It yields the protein CASSRDSNSNQPQHF.

The CDR3 coding sequence is TGTGCCAGCAGCTTTAGAAGAGTTCTGAACAATGAGCAGTTCTTC. It yields the protein CASSFRRVLNNEQFF. V usage is TRBV13 and J usage is TRBJ2-1; D remains unclear. The germline gives CDR1 PRHDT, CDR2 FYEKMQ (reference sequence). The CDR3 extends over 15 amino acids. Trimming pared 3 bases from V and 5 bases from J, leaving 14 bases between.

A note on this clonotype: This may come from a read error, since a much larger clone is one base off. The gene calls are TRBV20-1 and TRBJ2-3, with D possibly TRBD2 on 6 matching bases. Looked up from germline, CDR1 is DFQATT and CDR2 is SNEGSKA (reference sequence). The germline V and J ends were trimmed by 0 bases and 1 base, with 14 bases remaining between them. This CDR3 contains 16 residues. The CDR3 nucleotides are TGCAGTGCTAGAGATCCCGCAGGGACTGGCACAGATACGCAGTATTTT. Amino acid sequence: CSARDPAGTGTDTQYF.

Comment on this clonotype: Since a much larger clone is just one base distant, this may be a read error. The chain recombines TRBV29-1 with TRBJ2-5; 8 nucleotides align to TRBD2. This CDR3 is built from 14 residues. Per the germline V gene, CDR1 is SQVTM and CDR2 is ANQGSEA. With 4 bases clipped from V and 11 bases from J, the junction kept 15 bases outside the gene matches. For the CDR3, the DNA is TGCAGCGTTGGTCCCAGCGGGAGACAAAATGAGCAGTACTTC. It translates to CSVGPSGRQNEQYF.

As DNA, the CDR3 is TGTGCCATCAGACAGGGGGCCTCTGGAAACACCATATATTTT. The encoded protein is CAIRQGASGNTIYF. V usage is TRBV10-3 and J usage is TRBJ1-3; 9 nucleotides agree with TRBD1. Germline CDR1 is ENHRY and CDR2 is SYGVKD. V dropped 6 bases and J dropped 0; count of bases not matched to a gene: 0. This CDR3 has 14 residues.

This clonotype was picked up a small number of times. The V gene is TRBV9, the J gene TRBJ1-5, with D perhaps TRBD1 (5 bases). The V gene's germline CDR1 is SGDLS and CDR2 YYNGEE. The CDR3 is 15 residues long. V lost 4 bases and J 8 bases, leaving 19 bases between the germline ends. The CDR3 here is CASSPNGAGFEPQHF. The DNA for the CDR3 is TGTGCCAGCAGCCCCAACGGGGCAGGCTTTGAGCCCCAGCATTTT. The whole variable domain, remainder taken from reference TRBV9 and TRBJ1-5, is DSGVTQTPKHLITATGQRVTLRCSPRSGDLSVYWYQQSLDQGLQFLIQYYNGEERAKGNILERFSAQQFPDLHSELNLSSLELGDSALYFCASSPNGAGFEPQHFGDGTRLSIL.

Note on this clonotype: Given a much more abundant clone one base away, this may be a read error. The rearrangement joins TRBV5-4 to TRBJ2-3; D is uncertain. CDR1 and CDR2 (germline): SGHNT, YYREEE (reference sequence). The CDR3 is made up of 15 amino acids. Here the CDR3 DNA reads TGTACCAGCAGCCCGAACTTCGGATCCACAGATACGCAGTATTTT. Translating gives CTSSPNFGSTDTQYF.

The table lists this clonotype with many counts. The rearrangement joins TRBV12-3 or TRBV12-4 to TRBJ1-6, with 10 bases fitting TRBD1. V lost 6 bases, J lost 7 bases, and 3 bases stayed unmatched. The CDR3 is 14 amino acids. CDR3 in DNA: TGTGCCAGCAGCCCGGGACAGGGGAATTCACCCCTCCACTTT. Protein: CASSPGQGNSPLHF.

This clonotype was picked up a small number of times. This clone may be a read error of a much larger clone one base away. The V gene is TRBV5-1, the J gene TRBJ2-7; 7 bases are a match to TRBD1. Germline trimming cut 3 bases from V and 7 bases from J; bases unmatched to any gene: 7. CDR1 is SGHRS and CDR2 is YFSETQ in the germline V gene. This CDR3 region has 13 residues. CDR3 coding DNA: TGCGCCAGCAGCTCATACCGACAGGGTGAGCAGTACTTC. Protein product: CASSSYRQGEQYF.

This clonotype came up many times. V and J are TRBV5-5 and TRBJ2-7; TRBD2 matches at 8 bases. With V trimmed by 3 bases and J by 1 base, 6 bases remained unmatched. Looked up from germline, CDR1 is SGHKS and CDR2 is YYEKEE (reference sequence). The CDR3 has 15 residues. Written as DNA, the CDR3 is TGTGCCAGCAGCTACCTTAGCGGGACTTCCTACGAGCAGTACTTC. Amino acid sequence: CASSYLSGTSYEQYF.

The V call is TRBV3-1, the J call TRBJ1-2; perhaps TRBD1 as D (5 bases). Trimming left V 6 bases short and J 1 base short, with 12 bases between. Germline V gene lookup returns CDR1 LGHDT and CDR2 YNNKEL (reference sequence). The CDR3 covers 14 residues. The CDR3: CASRGTGFNYGYTF. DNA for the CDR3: TGTGCCAGCAGAGGTACAGGATTTAACTATGGCTACACCTTC.

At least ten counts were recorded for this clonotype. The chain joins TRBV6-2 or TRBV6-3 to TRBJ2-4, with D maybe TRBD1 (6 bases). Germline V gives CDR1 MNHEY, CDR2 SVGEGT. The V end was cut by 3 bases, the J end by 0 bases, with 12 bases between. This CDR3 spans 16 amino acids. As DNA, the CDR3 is TGTGCCAGCAGTTATGGGGACACAAGAGCCAAAAACATTCAGTACTTC. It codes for CASSYGDTRAKNIQYF.

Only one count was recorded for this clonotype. CDR3 DNA sequence: TGTGCCAGCAGCCAAGATCGGGGACAGGGTTCTCAGCCCCAGCATTTT. This encodes CASSQDRGQGSQPQHF. The rearrangement uses TRBV3-1 and TRBJ1-5; 9 bases agree with TRBD1. Germline lookup yields CDR1 LGHDT and CDR2 YNNKEL (reference sequence). The CDR3 is made up of 16 amino acids. V lost 0 bases and J lost 6; bases outside the gene matches: 6.

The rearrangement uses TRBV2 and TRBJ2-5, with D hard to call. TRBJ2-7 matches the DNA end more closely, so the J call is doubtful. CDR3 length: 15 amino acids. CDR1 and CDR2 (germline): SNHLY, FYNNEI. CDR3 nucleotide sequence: TGTGCCAGCAGTGAGGTCCGGGCCACGGGCTACGAGCAGTACTTC. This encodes CASSEVRATGYEQYF.

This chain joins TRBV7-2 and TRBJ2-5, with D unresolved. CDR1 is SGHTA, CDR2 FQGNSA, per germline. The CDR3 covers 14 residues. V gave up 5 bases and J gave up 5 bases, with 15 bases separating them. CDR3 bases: TGTGCCAGCAGCGTATTCGCGGTCCGGGAGACCCAGTACTTC. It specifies CASSVFAVRETQYF. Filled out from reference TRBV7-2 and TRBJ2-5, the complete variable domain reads GAGVSQSPSNKVTEKGKDVELRCDPISGHTALYWYRQSLGQGLEFLIYFQGNSAPDKSGLPSDRFSAERTGGSVSTLTIQRTQQEDSAVYLCASSVFAVRETQYFGPGTRLLVL.

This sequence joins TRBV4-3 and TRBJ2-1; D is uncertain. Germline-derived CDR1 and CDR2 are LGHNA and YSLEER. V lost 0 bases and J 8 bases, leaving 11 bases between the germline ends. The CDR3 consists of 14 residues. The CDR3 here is CASSQDLLIDEQFF. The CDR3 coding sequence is TGCGCCAGCAGCCAAGACCTACTAATTGATGAGCAGTTCTTC.

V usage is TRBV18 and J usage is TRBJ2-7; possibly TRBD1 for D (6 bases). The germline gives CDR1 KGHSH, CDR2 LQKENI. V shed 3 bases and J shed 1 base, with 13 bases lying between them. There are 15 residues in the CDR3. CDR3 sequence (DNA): TGTGCCAGCTCACCCATAAGGGACAATTCCTACGAGCAGTACTTC. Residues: CASSPIRDNSYEQYF.

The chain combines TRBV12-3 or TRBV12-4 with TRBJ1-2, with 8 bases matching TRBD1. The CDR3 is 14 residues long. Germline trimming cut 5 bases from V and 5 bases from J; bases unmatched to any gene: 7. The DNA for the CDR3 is TGTGCCAGCAGTCCCCGTCGACAGGGGTATGGCTACACCTTC. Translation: CASSPRRQGYGYTF.

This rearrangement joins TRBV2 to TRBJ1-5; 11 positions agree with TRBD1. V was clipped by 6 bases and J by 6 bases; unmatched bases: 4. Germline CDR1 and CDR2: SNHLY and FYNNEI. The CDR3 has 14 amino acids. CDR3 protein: CASRHGQGAQPQHF. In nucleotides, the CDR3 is TGTGCCAGCAGGCACGGACAGGGGGCTCAGCCCCAGCATTTT.

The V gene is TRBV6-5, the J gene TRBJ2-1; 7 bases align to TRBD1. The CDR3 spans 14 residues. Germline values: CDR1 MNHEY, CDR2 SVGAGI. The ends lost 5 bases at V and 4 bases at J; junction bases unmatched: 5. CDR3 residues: CASSPGQIYNEQFF. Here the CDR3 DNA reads TGTGCCAGCAGTCCGGGACAGATATACAATGAGCAGTTCTTC.

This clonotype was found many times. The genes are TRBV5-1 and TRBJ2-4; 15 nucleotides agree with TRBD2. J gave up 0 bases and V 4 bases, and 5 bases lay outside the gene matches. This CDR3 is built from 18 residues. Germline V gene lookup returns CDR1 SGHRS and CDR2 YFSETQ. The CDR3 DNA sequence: TGCGCCAGCAGCCCCGGGACTAGCGGGAGGCTAGCCAAAAACATTCAGTACTTC. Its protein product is CASSPGTSGRLAKNIQYF.

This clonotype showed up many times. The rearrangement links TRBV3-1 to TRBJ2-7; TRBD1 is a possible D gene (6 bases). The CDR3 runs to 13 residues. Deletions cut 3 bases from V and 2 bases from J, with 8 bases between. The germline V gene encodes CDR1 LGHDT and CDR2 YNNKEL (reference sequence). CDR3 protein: CASSHSGAYEQYF. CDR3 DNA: TGTGCCAGCAGCCACTCAGGGGCCTACGAGCAGTACTTC.

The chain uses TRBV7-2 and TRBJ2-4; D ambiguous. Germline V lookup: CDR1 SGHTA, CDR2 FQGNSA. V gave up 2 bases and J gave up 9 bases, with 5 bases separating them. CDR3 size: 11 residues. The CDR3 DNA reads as TGTGCCAGCAGCTTACTGGTCATTCAGTACTTC. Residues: CASSLLVIQYF.

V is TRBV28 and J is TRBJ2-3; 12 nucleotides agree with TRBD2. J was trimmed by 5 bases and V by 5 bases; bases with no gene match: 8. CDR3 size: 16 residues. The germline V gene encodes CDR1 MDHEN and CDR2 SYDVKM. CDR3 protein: CASSPQLAGGLDTQYF. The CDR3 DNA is TGTGCCAGCAGTCCACAGCTAGCGGGAGGGCTAGATACGCAGTATTTT.

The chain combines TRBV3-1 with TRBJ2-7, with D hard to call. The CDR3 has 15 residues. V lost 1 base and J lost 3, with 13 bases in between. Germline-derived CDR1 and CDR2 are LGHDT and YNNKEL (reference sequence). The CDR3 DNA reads TGTGCCAGCAGCCAAGCTGGGTCAGGCCGCTACGAGCAGTACTTC. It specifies CASSQAGSGRYEQYF.

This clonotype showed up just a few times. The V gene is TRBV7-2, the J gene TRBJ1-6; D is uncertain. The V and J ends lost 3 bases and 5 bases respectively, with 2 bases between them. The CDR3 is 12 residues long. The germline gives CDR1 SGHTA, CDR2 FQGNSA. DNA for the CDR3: TGTGCCAGCAGCTTCGATAATTCACCCCTCCACTTT. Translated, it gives CASSFDNSPLHF. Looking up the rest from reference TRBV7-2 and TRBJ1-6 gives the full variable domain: GAGVSQSPSNKVTEKGKDVELRCDPISGHTALYWYRQSLGQGLEFLIYFQGNSAPDKSGLPSDRFSAERTGGSVSTLTIQRTQQEDSAVYLCASSFDNSPLHFGNGTRLTVT.

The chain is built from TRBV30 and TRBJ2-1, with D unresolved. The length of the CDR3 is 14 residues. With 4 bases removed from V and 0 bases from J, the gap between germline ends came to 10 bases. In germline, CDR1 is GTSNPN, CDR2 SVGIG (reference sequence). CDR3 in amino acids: CAWNTLDSYNEQFF. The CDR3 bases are TGTGCCTGGAACACCCTGGACTCCTACAATGAGCAGTTCTTC. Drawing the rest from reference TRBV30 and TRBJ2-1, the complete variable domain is SQTIHQWPATLVQPVGSPLSLECTVEGTSNPNLYWYRQAAGRGLQLLFYSVGIGQISSEVPQNLSASRPQDRQFILSSKKLLLSDSGFYLCAWNTLDSYNEQFFGPGTRLTVL.

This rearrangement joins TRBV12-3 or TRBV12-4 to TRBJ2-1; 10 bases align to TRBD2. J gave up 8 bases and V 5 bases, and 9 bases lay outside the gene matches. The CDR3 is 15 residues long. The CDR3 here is CASSHLAGGGDEQFF. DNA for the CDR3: TGTGCCAGCAGTCACTTAGCGGGAGGCGGGGATGAGCAGTTCTTC.

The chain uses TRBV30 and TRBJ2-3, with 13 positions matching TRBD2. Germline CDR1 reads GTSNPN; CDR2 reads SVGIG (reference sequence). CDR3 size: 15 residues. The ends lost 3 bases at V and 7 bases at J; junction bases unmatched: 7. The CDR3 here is CAWRDRTSGGYTQYF. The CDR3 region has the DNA TGTGCCTGGAGAGACCGGACTAGCGGGGGTTATACGCAGTATTTT.

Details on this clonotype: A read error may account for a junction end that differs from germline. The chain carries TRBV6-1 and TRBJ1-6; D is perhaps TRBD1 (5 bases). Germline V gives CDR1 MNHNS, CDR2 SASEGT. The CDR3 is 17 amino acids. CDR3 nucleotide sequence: TGTGCCAGCAGTCCAAACCCGACAGCGGACTATGATTCACCCCTCCACTTT. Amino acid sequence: CASSPNPTADYDSPLHF.